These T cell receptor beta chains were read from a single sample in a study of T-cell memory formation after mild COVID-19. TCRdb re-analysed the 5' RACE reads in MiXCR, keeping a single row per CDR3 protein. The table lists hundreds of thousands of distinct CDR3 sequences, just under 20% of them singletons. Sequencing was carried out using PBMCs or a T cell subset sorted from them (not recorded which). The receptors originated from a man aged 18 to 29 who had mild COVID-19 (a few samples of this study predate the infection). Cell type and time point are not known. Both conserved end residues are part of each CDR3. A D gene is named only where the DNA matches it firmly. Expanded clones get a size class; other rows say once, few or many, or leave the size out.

CASSPTRIGGTQYF TGTGCCAGCAGCCCCACCCGTATCGGGGGGACCCAGTACTTC 14 TRBJ2-5 TRBV7-9 NA NA
CSASPLARETQYF TGCAGTGCTAGTCCGTTGGCTAGAGAGACCCAGTACTTC 13 TRBJ2-5 TRBV20-1 NA NA
CASSRTSSGANVLTF TGTGCCAGCAGCCGAACAAGCTCTGGGGCCAACGTCCTGACTTTC 15 TRBJ2-6 TRBV7-3 NA NA
CASHRGGSYGYTF TGTGCCAGTCACAGGGGCGGCAGCTATGGCTACACCTTC 13 TRBJ1-2 TRBV19 TRBD1 few
CASSPTGTAYEQYF TGTGCCAGCAGCCCGACCGGGACGGCCTACGAGCAGTACTTC 14 TRBJ2-7 TRBV7-3 NA NA
CASSKETGGNNEQFF TGCGCCAGCAGCAAGGAAACAGGGGGGAACAATGAGCAGTTCTTC 15 TRBJ2-1 TRBV5-1 TRBD1 NA
CASSPLGPSWGETQYF TGCGCCAGCAGCCCCCTTGGACCATCGTGGGGAGAGACCCAGTACTTC 16 TRBJ2-5 TRBV5-1 NA few
CASSIGPSTEAFF TGTGCCAGCAGCATAGGACCCAGCACTGAAGCTTTCTTT 13 TRBJ1-1 TRBV12-3/TRBV12-4 NA few
CASSAGLPTSGNTIYF TGTGCCAGCAGTGCCGGTCTTCCGACCTCTGGAAACACCATATATTTT 16 TRBJ1-3 TRBV6-5 NA few
CSTRRPSGGTDTQYF TGCAGCACTCGTCGTCCGTCGGGGGGCACAGATACGCAGTATTTT 15 TRBJ2-3 TRBV29-1 NA NA
CASSLRGTSHIAYNEQFF TGCGCCAGCAGCTTGAGAGGGACTTCTCACATAGCCTACAATGAGCAGTTCTTC 18 TRBJ2-1 TRBV5-1 NA NA
CSARGLAGRDTQYF TGCAGTGCTAGGGGACTAGCGGGGAGGGATACGCAGTATTTT 14 TRBJ2-3 TRBV20-1 TRBD2 few
CASNPRGASDTQYF TGTGCCAGTAACCCCCGGGGGGCTTCCGATACGCAGTATTTT 14 TRBJ2-3 TRBV19 NA NA
CASSARQGLAEQYF TGTGCCAGCAGCGCCCGACAGGGTCTGGCCGAGCAGTACTTC 14 TRBJ2-7 TRBV7-2 TRBD1 few
CASSYSGDGSGNTIYF TGTGCCAGCAGTTACTCCGGGGATGGTTCTGGAAACACCATATATTTT 16 TRBJ1-3 TRBV6-5 NA NA
CASSQDGLGTEAFF TGTGCCAGCAGCCAGGATGGGCTGGGCACTGAAGCTTTCTTT 14 TRBJ1-1 TRBV3-1 NA few
CATRKQREADTQYF TGTGCCACCAGAAAACAGAGGGAGGCAGATACGCAGTATTTT 14 TRBJ2-3 TRBV24-1 NA NA
CASSGEAVYNEQFF TGTGCCAGCAGCGGAGAAGCAGTCTACAATGAGCAGTTCTTC 14 TRBJ2-1 TRBV28 NA NA
CSASSGANTEAFF TGCAGTGCTAGTTCAGGGGCGAACACTGAAGCTTTCTTT 13 TRBJ1-1 TRBV20-1 NA few
CASTILAGMVDTQYF TGTGCCAGTACCATACTAGCGGGGATGGTAGATACGCAGTATTTT 15 TRBJ2-3 TRBV2 TRBD2 NA
CSARDPRFGAYGYTF TGCAGTGCTAGAGATCCGCGTTTTGGGGCCTATGGCTACACCTTC 15 TRBJ1-2 TRBV20-1 NA NA
CSVTGAEETQYF TGCAGCGTCACAGGGGCGGAAGAGACCCAGTACTTC 12 TRBJ2-5 TRBV29-1 TRBD1 few